The next 11 T cell receptor beta chains were all read from a single sample in a study of CD8 T cells in Susac syndrome. RNA, at about 0.5 to 1 ug, was reverse transcribed with random hexamers. MiXCR was run by TCRdb on the immunoSEQ multiplex PCR reads, yielding one entry per CDR3 protein. The sample has 100,000 to 150,000 distinct CDR3 sequences, over 80% seen once. Sequencing input: CD8+ T cells from PBMCs. The receptor source for this set is a human donor with multiple sclerosis.

The rearrangement links TRBV19 to TRBJ2-2, with a possible D match to TRBD2 (6 bases). Germline V gene data show CDR1 as LNHDA and CDR2 as SQIVND (reference sequence). Trimming left V 3 bases short and J 3 bases short, with 8 bases between. This CDR3 comprises 14 residues. DNA of the CDR3: TGTGCCAGTAGTATTAGGGAGGACACCGGGGAGCTGTTTTTT. Amino acids: CASSIREDTGELFF.

This clonotype was picked up one time. V and J are TRBV27 and TRBJ2-1, with TRBD1 identical over 8 bases. The CDR3 sequence is 13 residues long. The V gene's germline CDR1 is MNHEY and CDR2 SMNVEV (reference sequence). Trimming removed 11 bases from V and 7 bases from J; junction bases left unmatched: 10. In DNA form, the CDR3 reads TGTGCCGGCGGGCAGGGGGCTTGGAATGAGCAGTTCTTC. As protein: CAGGQGAWNEQFF.

The chain couples TRBV12-3 or TRBV12-4 to TRBJ2-1; D possibly corresponds to TRBD2 (5 bases). Trimming stripped 4 bases from V and 3 bases from J, with 10 bases between. The CDR3 spans 14 residues. CDR3 region: CASSYLAHYNEQFF. DNA for the CDR3: TGTGCCAGCAGTTACCTAGCTCACTACAATGAGCAGTTCTTC.

The CDR3 DNA follows: TGCAGTGCTGTTCAAGGGTTTACTGAAGCTTTCTTT. Translated: CSAVQGFTEAFF. The rearrangement links TRBV20-1 to TRBJ1-1; D is unresolved. Trimming stripped 5 bases from V and 5 bases from J, with 12 bases between. This CDR3 has 12 amino acids. CDR1 is DFQATT and CDR2 is SNEGSKA in the germline V gene (reference sequence).

The genes are TRBV13 and TRBJ1-2; 8 bases line up with TRBD1. Losses at the gene ends were 8 bases for V and 7 bases for J; bases not matched to a gene: 15. The CDR3 runs 15 residues. CDR1 and CDR2 (germline): PRHDT, FYEKMQ (reference sequence). This chain's CDR3 is CASLPRQGMGAGYTF. CDR3 nucleotide sequence: TGTGCCAGCTTGCCAAGACAGGGGATGGGGGCTGGCTACACCTTC. The whole variable domain, remainder taken from reference TRBV13 and TRBJ1-2, is AAGVIQSPRHLIKEKRETATLKCYPIPRHDTVYWYQQGPGQDPQFLISFYEKMQSDKGSIPDRFSAQQFSDYHSELNMSSLELGDSALYFCASLPRQGMGAGYTFGSGTRLTVV.

The chain has TRBV6-2 or TRBV6-3 and TRBJ1-5; no reliable D call. The CDR3 spans 13 residues. The germline gives CDR1 MNHEY, CDR2 SVGEGT. Trimming took 2 bases from V and 5 from J, leaving 7 bases between them. CDR3 DNA sequence: TGTGCCAGCAGTTACGGACCGTATCAGCCCCAGCATTTT. Residues: CASSYGPYQPQHF.

The rearrangement links TRBV7-9 to TRBJ1-1; D remains unclear. The germline V gene has CDR1 SEHNR and CDR2 FQNEAQ (reference sequence). V was shortened by 8 bases and J by 10 bases, with 14 bases between the two germline ends. This CDR3 has 11 amino acids. The CDR3 DNA is TGTGCCAGCGTGTCGGGTGCGGGAGCTTTCTTT. This encodes CASVSGAGAFF.

This clonotype was seen a single time. The chain links TRBV3-1 to TRBJ2-3; tentative D call: TRBD2 (6 bases). V gave up 1 base and J gave up 2 bases, with 10 bases separating them. Germline-derived CDR1 and CDR2 are LGHDT and YNNKEL (reference sequence). The CDR3 loop spans 15 amino acids. Here the CDR3 reads CASSQVGGTTDTQYF. The CDR3 nucleotides read TGTGCCAGCAGCCAAGTCGGGGGTACCACAGATACGCAGTATTTT.

The chain couples TRBV6-2 or TRBV6-3 to TRBJ1-1; D is uncertain. Germline loops: CDR1 MNHEY, CDR2 SVGEGT. Trimming removed 2 bases at V and 7 bases at J, with 11 bases between. This CDR3 region has 13 residues. The CDR3 bases are TGTGCCAGCAGTTACGTGTCGGTCGATGAAGCTTTCTTT. This encodes CASSYVSVDEAFF.

The chain joins TRBV20-1 to TRBJ1-1; D is uncertain. V lost 0 bases and J lost 2, with 13 bases in between. The germline V gene has CDR1 DFQATT and CDR2 SNEGSKA (reference sequence). The CDR3 has 15 amino acids. The CDR3 here is CSAREDPRSNTEAFF. The CDR3 nucleotides read TGCAGTGCTAGAGAGGACCCAAGGTCAAACACTGAAGCTTTCTTT.

The CDR3 coding sequence is TGTGCCAGCAGTGAAGGGCAGGGGTTTGACGAGCAGTACTTC. It translates to CASSEGQGFDEQYF. The V gene is TRBV6-1, the J gene TRBJ2-7; a possible D gene is TRBD1 (6 bases). Germline-derived CDR1 and CDR2 are MNHNS and SASEGT. The ends were cut back, 1 base at V and 5 bases at J, with 12 bases in the middle. CDR3 length: 14 residues.